This TCR beta chain is from a study of T cell repertoires in cytomegalovirus infection. Study-wide context: Through public TCR beta signatures, both CMV infection and matching HLA type were indicated.

Worth noting for this clonotype: Its antigen is not identified.

TCRdb re-called the reads with MiXCR, one entry per CDR3 protein. The sample includes roughly 51,000 distinct CDR3 sequences, roughly 20% of them seen just once. The V gene's germline CDR1 is SGHTA and CDR2 FQGNSA. V was clipped by 5 bases and J by 1 base, with 3 bases between them. This CDR3 region has 11 residues. This chain connects TRBV7-2 to TRBJ2-7; the D is unclear. The source was CD8+ T cells from cultured PBMCs, collected from culture after CMV antigen stimulation. The clonotype comes from a human donor in good health (CMV status not recorded). Some clones in this sample may be carry-over from other donors' samples. CDR3 amino acids: CASSESYEQYF. The CDR3 bases are TGTGCCAGCAGCGAATCCTACGAGCAGTACTTC.